A single sample is the source of the 5 T cell receptor beta chains below, sequenced in a study of T cells expressing NK-cell markers. TCRdb re-called the 5' RACE reads and shows each CDR3 protein once, DNA omitted. This repertoire comprises roughly 390,000 distinct CDR3 sequences; its ten largest clones make up around 5.3%. Specimen: blood T cells: a sorted CD56 or NKG2C T cell subset, CD4+ or CD8+ T cells, or bulk PBMC T cells (not recorded which). The receptor source for this set is a man aged 18-70 years in good health.

The rearrangement uses TRBV5-6 and TRBJ2-1; TCRdb's D call, TRBD1, is unchecked because there is no DNA. This CDR3 spans 15 amino acids. Germline values: CDR1 SGHDT, CDR2 YYEEEE. CDR3: CASSSKGQGQYEQFF.

The chain combines TRBV11-2 with TRBJ1-5; TCRdb picks TRBD1, but there is no DNA to check that call. From germline, CDR1 is SGHAT and CDR2 FQNNGV. The CDR3 length is 14 residues. The CDR3 loop reads CASSWAGGNQPQHF.

The chain combines TRBV6-5 with TRBJ2-1; TCRdb returns TRBD2, unconfirmable since there is no DNA. The CDR3 is 14 residues long. The germline V gene has CDR1 MNHEY and CDR2 SVGAGI. The CDR3 sequence: CASTRAGSVREQFF.

The gene calls are TRBV29-1 and TRBJ2-7; the D call of TRBD2 rests on TCRdb alone, since no DNA is present to check it. The germline V gene has CDR1 SQVTM and CDR2 ANQGSEA. The CDR3 has 16 residues. The CDR3 reads CSVAVLSGADYYEQYF.

The CDR3 spells CASSFISARPRSIEQYF. V gene TRBV11-2 combines with J gene TRBJ2-7; the TCRdb D gene call, TRBD1, has no DNA to confirm it. The CDR3 totals 17 residues. Germline assignment: CDR1 SGHAT and CDR2 FQNNGV.